What follows is one T cell receptor beta chain and its context. This clone was observed many times. The antigen this receptor binds is unknown. The CDR3 extends 3 residues past the end of the read, so its final part is completed from the germline J gene. CDR1 and CDR2, per the germline V gene (reference sequence), are DFQATT and SNEGSKA. From its cysteine to its phenylalanine, the CDR3 spans 16 amino acids. Sequencing covers 39 bases of the CDR3, shown here with the frame starting at base 1. This specimen belongs to a study of T cell clonality in common variable immunodeficiency (dated by TCRdb to the mid-2010s). Beyond this particular receptor, the publication reports: According to the authors, finding the cause of the higher clonality in CVID would require sequencing the repertoires of T cell subpopulations. CVID TCRbeta sequences were reported to have fewer deletions and N-nucleotide insertions and to lack highly modified clones with 13 or more V deletions. Fewer TCRbeta clones were shared among CVID subjects than among healthy controls (p < 0.0001). Differences among patients in the CVID cohort limited the correlations between repertoire features and clinical complications. Increased TCRbeta clonality was found in CVID subjects compared with healthy controls (t-test p = 0.018), with the increase being most characteristic of about a third of subjects. Even though DNA input was the same, control samples had an average of about 90,000 unique sequences each, compared with approximately 30,000 in CVID samples.

Both CVID patients and healthy controls were predominantly of Caucasian heritage. From each donor, about 4.5 to 9 ml of heparinized peripheral whole blood was collected. Genomic DNA from adults with common variable immune deficiency (CVID) and from healthy adult controls was used for sequencing of TCRbeta CDR3 repertoires. The control group comprised approximately 22 healthy adult volunteers, about twelve female and approximately 10 male, aged about 23 to 70 years with a mean age of around 35. Diluted blood was subjected to density centrifugation over Hypaque 1077 or Ficoll-Paque for isolation of peripheral blood mononuclear cells. Genomic DNA was obtained from unsorted mononuclear cells through either Qiagen column purification or a centrifugation-based method. For sequencing, equivalent amounts of genomic DNA were input from CVID and control samples. For every sample, a 60 bp segment covering the rearranged TCRbeta CDR3 region was amplified and then sequenced. TCRbeta amplification used the immunoSEQ assay, a bias-corrected multiplex PCR with high-throughput sequencing. The published analysis was carried out like this. Every unique nucleotide sequence counted as a clone and was annotated with V, D and J genes, copy number and frequency. Sequences were labeled productive if in frame, and non-productive if out of frame or containing stop codons. As previously described, clonality was computed from Shannon's entropy. The predicted amino acid sequences of productive clones were used to derive the mean CDR3 Kyte-Doolittle hydropathy. Hierarchical clustering of scaled V gene usage was performed with the R hclust function using Manhattan distance and complete linkage. Sharing of clones by CDR3 amino acid sequence was evaluated by resampling 12 repertoires per group over 100 rounds. The repertoires were searched for around 75 published EBV-specific and about 250 published CMV-specific TCRbeta sequences. A couple of CVID samples that yielded fewer than 10,000 sequences were excluded from the analysis, so around 40 CVID repertoires were retained. TCRdb's version of the immuneACCESS table is confined to in-frame rearrangements and falls short of the full clone set. An unresolved V gene accounts for under half of the shortfall where checked; the remainder is of unknown origin. V, J and clone size reflect that table, while D and trimming were determined from the DNA. Across this sample, 30,000 to 40,000 clones were tabulated and none appeared just once. The ten top clones hold around 3% of the sample.

This TCR came from a person between 18 and 75 years old in good health. The V gene is TRBV20-1 and the J gene is TRBJ2-2; the best D guess is TRBD1, with 5 bases matching. The sample comprised peripheral blood mononuclear cells. The CDR3 sequence is CSAPIERLAGANVLFF. The sequenced CDR3 bases are TGCAGTGCTCCCATTGAAAGGCTGGCTGGGGCCAACGTG.